This entry is about one T cell receptor beta chain. Its antigen is still unknown. Other DNA sequences of this sample code for an identical CDR3. Sequenced by immunoSEQ multiplex PCR; TCRdb stores in-frame clones only, minus some. Of roughly 97,000 clones in the sample, 85% to 90% are singletons; the top ten hold less than 1%. This sample stems from a study of OX40 agonist ivuxolimab in advanced cancers. Study-level findings and limits: CD4+ and CD8+ T cells in blood underwent clonal expansion by week 6 at 0.1 to 3.0 mg/kg.

Sequencing was performed on CD4+ or CD8+ T cells sorted from blood, taken in a trial of the OX40 agonist ivuxolimab. This sequence originates from an adult with an advanced solid tumor such as melanoma, head and neck, liver or kidney cancer.

The CDR3 sequence is CASSLRETEAFF. CDR3 nucleotides: TGTGCCAGCAGCTTACGAGAAACTGAAGCTTTCTTT. This chain joins TRBV7-9 and TRBJ1-1; D not certain. The germline V gene encodes CDR1 SEHNR and CDR2 FQNEAQ (reference sequence). This CDR3 spans 12 amino acids. Trimming removed 2 bases at V and 5 bases at J, with 6 bases between.